This T cell receptor beta chain is from a study of blood T cell repertoires in COVID-19. The V gene's germline CDR1 is MNHEY and CDR2 SVGAGI. V lost 7 bases and J lost 0; bases outside the gene matches: 2. This CDR3 region has 13 residues. Profiled with immunoSEQ multiplex PCR; TCRdb holds only in-frame clones, not every one. The sample records 160,000 or so clones, approximately 93% being singletons. The chain is built from TRBV6-5 and TRBJ1-2; 7 positions match TRBD1. Material for sequencing was peripheral blood. This receptor was taken from an older woman with COVID-19, enrolled during active disease. CDR3 amino acids: CASKTGANYGYTF. The CDR3 DNA sequence: TGTGCCAGCAAAACAGGGGCTAACTATGGCTACACCTTC.